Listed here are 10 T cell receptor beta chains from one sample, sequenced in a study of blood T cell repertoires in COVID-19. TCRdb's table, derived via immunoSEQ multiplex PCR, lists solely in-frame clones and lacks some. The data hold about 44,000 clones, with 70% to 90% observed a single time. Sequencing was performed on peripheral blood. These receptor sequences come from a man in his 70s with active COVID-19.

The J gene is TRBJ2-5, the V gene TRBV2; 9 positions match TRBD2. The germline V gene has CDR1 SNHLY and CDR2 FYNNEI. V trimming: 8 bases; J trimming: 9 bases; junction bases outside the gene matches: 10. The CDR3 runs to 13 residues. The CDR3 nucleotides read TGTGCCAGCCTGGGGGCCCAGCGGGGGGCCCAGTACTTC. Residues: CASLGAQRGAQYF. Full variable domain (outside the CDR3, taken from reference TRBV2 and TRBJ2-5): EPEVTQTPSHQVTQMGQEVILRCVPISNHLYFYWYRQILGQKVEFLVSFYNNEISEKSEIFDDQFSVERPDGSNFTLKIRSTKLEDSAMYFCASLGAQRGAQYFGPGTRLLVL.

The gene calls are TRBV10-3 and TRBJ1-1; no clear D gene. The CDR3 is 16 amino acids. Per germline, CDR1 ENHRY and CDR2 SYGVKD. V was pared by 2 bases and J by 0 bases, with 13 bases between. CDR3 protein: CAISEPATGVNTEAFF. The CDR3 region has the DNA TGTGCCATCAGTGAGCCCGCTACCGGGGTGAACACTGAAGCTTTCTTT.

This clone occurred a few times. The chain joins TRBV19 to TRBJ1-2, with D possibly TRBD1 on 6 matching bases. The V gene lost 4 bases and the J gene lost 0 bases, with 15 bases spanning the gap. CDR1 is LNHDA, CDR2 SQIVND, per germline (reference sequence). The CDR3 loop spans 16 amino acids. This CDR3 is CASSTDGQISNYGYTF. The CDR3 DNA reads TGTGCCAGTAGTACCGACGGACAGATCTCTAACTATGGCTACACCTTC.

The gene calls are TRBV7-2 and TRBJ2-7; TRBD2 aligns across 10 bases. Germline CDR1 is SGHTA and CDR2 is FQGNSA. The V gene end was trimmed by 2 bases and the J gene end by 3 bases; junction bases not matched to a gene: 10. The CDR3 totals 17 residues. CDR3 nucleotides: TGTGCCAGCAGCTTATGGTCGAGCGGGGGGGCCCTCTACGAGCAGTACTTC. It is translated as CASSLWSSGGALYEQYF.

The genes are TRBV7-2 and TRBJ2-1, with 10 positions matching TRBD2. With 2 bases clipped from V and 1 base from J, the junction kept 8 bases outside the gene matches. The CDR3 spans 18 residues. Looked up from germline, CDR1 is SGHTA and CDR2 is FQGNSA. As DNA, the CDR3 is TGTGCCAGCAGCTTAAGGGCTAGCGGGGGCTTTTCCTACAATGAGCAGTTCTTC. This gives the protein CASSLRASGGFSYNEQFF.

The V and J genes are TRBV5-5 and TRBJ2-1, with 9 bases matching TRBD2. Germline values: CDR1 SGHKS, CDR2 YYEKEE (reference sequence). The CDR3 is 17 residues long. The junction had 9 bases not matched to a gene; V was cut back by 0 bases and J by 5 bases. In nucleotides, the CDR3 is TGTGCCAGCAGCTTGGTTCCCCCTAGCGGGGAAAACAATGAGCAGTTCTTC. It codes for CASSLVPPSGENNEQFF.

The CDR3 region is CASSPRAGGSYNEQFF. The DNA of the CDR3 is TGTGCCAGTAGTCCCCGGGCGGGGGGCTCCTACAATGAGCAGTTCTTC. V is TRBV19 and J is TRBJ2-1, with TRBD2 matching 8 bases. The germline V gene has CDR1 LNHDA and CDR2 SQIVND (reference sequence). This CDR3 spans 16 amino acids. Trimming at V came to 5 bases and at J to 0 bases, leaving 6 bases not matched to a gene.

CDR3 sequence: CASSQSGGRTQYF. DNA for the CDR3: TGTGCCAGCAGCCAGAGCGGGGGGAGGACCCAGTACTTC. This chain links TRBV7-8 with TRBJ2-5; 9 bases are a match to TRBD2. The length of the CDR3 is 13 residues. The junction had 5 bases not matched to a gene; V was cut back by 5 bases and J by 7 bases. The germline V gene encodes CDR1 SGHVS and CDR2 FQNEAQ.

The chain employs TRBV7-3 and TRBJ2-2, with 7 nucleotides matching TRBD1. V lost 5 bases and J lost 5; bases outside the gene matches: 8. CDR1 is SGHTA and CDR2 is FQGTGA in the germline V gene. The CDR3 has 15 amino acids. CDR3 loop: CASSPTGTETGELFF. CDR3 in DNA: TGTGCCAGCAGCCCCACCGGGACAGAAACCGGGGAGCTGTTTTTT.

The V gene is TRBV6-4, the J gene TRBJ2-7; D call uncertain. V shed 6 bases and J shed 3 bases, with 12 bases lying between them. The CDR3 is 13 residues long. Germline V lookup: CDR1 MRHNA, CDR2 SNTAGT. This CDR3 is CASRTPSIYEQYF. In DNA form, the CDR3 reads TGTGCCAGCAGAACCCCTAGTATCTACGAGCAGTACTTC.